These 27 T cell receptor beta chains share one sample of origin, sequenced in a study of blood T cell repertoires in COVID-19. Some clones are missing from TCRdb's copy, which holds only in-frame ones; the method was immunoSEQ multiplex PCR. This sample has tens of thousands of clones; about nine tenths occur once, and the top ten carry 4.5% to 5.5%. Material for sequencing was peripheral blood. The source of these receptors is a woman of 80 years or more with acute or convalescent COVID-19.

The chain couples TRBV7-2 to TRBJ1-4; tentatively, D is TRBD1 (5 bases). The germline V gene encodes CDR1 SGHTA and CDR2 FQGNSA. Trimming left V 5 bases short and J 7 bases short, with 11 bases between. CDR3 length: 13 amino acids. The CDR3 here is CASSVTRVEKLFF. In nucleotides, the CDR3 is TGTGCCAGCAGCGTAACCAGGGTTGAAAAACTGTTTTTT.

The chain combines TRBV11-3 with TRBJ2-1; possibly TRBD2 for D (7 bases). V lost 1 base and J 4 bases, leaving 17 bases between the germline ends. This CDR3 is 17 amino acids long. Germline V CDR1 and CDR2: SGHNT, YENEEA. Here the CDR3 DNA reads TGTGCCAGCAGCTTAGTGGCGGGGGCGGGAGTATACAATGAGCAGTTCTTC. Residues: CASSLVAGAGVYNEQFF.

V and J are TRBV5-8 and TRBJ1-4, with a possible D match to TRBD1 (5 bases). V was pared by 1 base and J by 8 bases, with 12 bases between. Germline lookup yields CDR1 SGHTS and CDR2 YDEGEE. This CDR3 comprises 14 residues. The CDR3 DNA is TGTGCCAGCAGCTTGCGAGGGGCGGGGGAAAAACTGTTTTTT. Its translation: CASSLRGAGEKLFF. Filled out from reference TRBV5-8 and TRBJ1-4, the complete variable domain reads EAGVTQSPTHLIKTRGQQATLRCSPISGHTSVYWYQQALGLGLQFLLWYDEGEERNRGNFPPRFSGRQFPNYSSELNVNALELEDSALYLCASSLRGAGEKLFFGSGTQLSVL.

The chain uses TRBV12-1 and TRBJ2-2; the tabulated D call, TRBD1, remains unverified against the DNA. TRBV12-1 is a listed pseudogene. This CDR3 region has 16 residues. The CDR3 loop reads CASSQGDRGNTGELFF. CDR3 nucleotides: TGTGCCAGCAGCCAGGGGGACAGGGGTAACACCGGGGAGCTGTTTTTT.

The chain recombines TRBV15 with TRBJ1-1, with a possible D match to TRBD1 (5 bases). Germline V lookup: CDR1 LNHNV, CDR2 YYDKDF (reference sequence). The V end lost 5 bases, the J end lost 1 base, and 17 bases lay between the germline ends. This CDR3 contains 16 residues. CDR3 sequence (DNA): TGTGCCACCAGCGCCCACCCAGGGCGGGGGAACACTGAAGCTTTCTTT. This gives the protein CATSAHPGRGNTEAFF.

V usage is TRBV30 and J usage is TRBJ1-1; 11 positions match TRBD1. V gave up 0 bases and J gave up 6 bases; unmatched junction bases: 0. This CDR3 contains 13 residues. Germline V gene lookup returns CDR1 GTSNPN and CDR2 SVGIG (reference sequence). This CDR3 is CAWSVGQGAEAFF. In DNA form, the CDR3 reads TGTGCCTGGAGTGTGGGACAGGGGGCTGAAGCTTTCTTT.

The chain has TRBV4-1 and TRBJ1-1; 7 bases agree with TRBD1. V was clipped by 1 base and J by 7 bases; unmatched bases: 9. CDR3 length: 15 amino acids. Germline CDR1 is MGHRA and CDR2 is YSYEKL. The chain's CDR3 is CASSQGDRDLSEAFF. DNA for the CDR3: TGCGCCAGCAGCCAAGGAGACAGGGATCTTAGTGAAGCTTTCTTT.

V gene TRBV6-6 combines with J gene TRBJ1-1; maybe TRBD1 (6 bases). This CDR3 comprises 13 residues. Germline-derived CDR1 and CDR2 are MNHNY and SVGAGI (reference sequence). Deletions cut 7 bases from V and 0 bases from J, with 9 bases between. The CDR3: CASMDSMNTEAFF. The CDR3 DNA reads as TGTGCCAGCATGGACAGTATGAACACTGAAGCTTTCTTT.

The rearrangement joins TRBV7-6 to TRBJ1-1; 9 bases are a match to TRBD1. The CDR3 sequence is 14 residues long. CDR1 and CDR2 (germline): SGHVS, FNYEAQ. The V segment lost 5 bases and the J segment 5 bases; nucleotides outside the gene matches: 6. The CDR3 spells CASSPRTGETEAFF. The CDR3, as DNA: TGTGCCAGCAGCCCTAGGACAGGGGAAACTGAAGCTTTCTTT.

This rearrangement joins TRBV5-4 to TRBJ2-7; 8 nucleotides line up with TRBD1. V trimming: 3 bases; J trimming: 4 bases; junction bases outside the gene matches: 9. This CDR3 contains 15 residues. The germline gives CDR1 SGHNT, CDR2 YYREEE (reference sequence). CDR3: CASSSGQATVYEQYF. The DNA for the CDR3 is TGTGCCAGCAGCTCGGGACAGGCTACTGTGTACGAGCAGTACTTC.

In its sample, this clone was seen a few times. The chain couples TRBV5-6 to TRBJ2-3; 9 nucleotides align to TRBD1. V was clipped by 5 bases and J by 4 bases; unmatched bases: 11. This CDR3 has 16 residues. Germline CDR1 is SGHDT and CDR2 is YYEEEE. The CDR3 here is CASRGADRGSADTQYF. The CDR3 nucleotides are TGTGCCAGCAGGGGGGCAGACAGGGGGAGTGCAGATACGCAGTATTTT.

CDR3 in amino acids: CASSNSRGPTGEQYF. The DNA for the CDR3 is TGTGCCAGCAGCAATTCCAGGGGGCCTACGGGGGAGCAGTACTTC. The chain carries TRBV5-4 and TRBJ2-7; 8 bases align to TRBD1. The V and J ends lost 4 bases and 7 bases, in that order; junction bases with no gene match: 13. The germline V gene has CDR1 SGHNT and CDR2 YYREEE (reference sequence). The CDR3 consists of 15 residues.

The chain employs TRBV15 and TRBJ1-3; D is undetermined. Deletions cut 0 bases from V and 3 bases from J, with 9 bases between. CDR3 length: 15 residues. The V gene's germline CDR1 is LNHNV and CDR2 YYDKDF (reference sequence). The chain's CDR3 is CATSRERGYGNTIYF. The CDR3 DNA reads TGTGCCACCAGCAGAGAACGAGGGTATGGAAACACCATATATTTT.

The chain has TRBV7-6 and TRBJ2-1; TRBD1 aligns across 8 bases. Germline V gene data show CDR1 as SGHVS and CDR2 as FNYEAQ. The CDR3 has 15 residues. V was clipped by 0 bases and J by 7 bases; unmatched bases: 5. The CDR3 reads CASSLAWTGFNEQFF. The CDR3 DNA reads as TGTGCCAGCAGCTTAGCTTGGACAGGGTTTAATGAGCAGTTCTTC.

The rearrangement joins TRBV3-1 (or the pseudogene TRBV3-2) to TRBJ2-3, with 8 bases fitting TRBD2. Trimming removed 4 bases from V and 3 bases from J; junction bases left unmatched: 0. Germline assignment: CDR1 LGHDT and CDR2 YNNKEL (reference sequence). This CDR3 spans 13 amino acids. The CDR3 DNA is TGTGCCAGCAGCCCGGGGGGGACAGATACGCAGTATTTT. Translation: CASSPGGTDTQYF.

The chain combines TRBV6-5 with TRBJ2-7; possible D gene TRBD2, 7 bases. The CDR3 loop spans 16 amino acids. V lost 4 bases, J lost 2 bases, and 18 bases lay in between. CDR1 is MNHEY, CDR2 SVGAGI, per germline. In nucleotides, the CDR3 is TGTGCCAGCAGTTCACCCCGGGGGGCTGGAACCTACGAGCAGTACTTC. As protein: CASSSPRGAGTYEQYF.

The rearrangement uses TRBV29-1 and TRBJ1-1; TRBD1 is a possible D gene (5 bases). The CDR3 runs 13 residues. The germline V gene has CDR1 SQVTM and CDR2 ANQGSEA. Trimming shortened V by 6 bases and J by 1 base, and 12 bases separated the two germline ends. The CDR3 nucleotides read TGCAGCGTCGCGGCAGGGTCGAACACTGAAGCTTTCTTT. Amino acids: CSVAAGSNTEAFF.

This chain uses TRBV4-2 with TRBJ2-7; D gene uncertain. The CDR3 covers 14 residues. The V and J ends lost 4 bases and 2 bases respectively, with 12 bases between them. Germline CDR1 reads LGHNA; CDR2 reads YNFKEQ. In nucleotides, the CDR3 is TGTGCCAGCAGCCCCCGAAGTGGCCCCTACGAGCAGTACTTC. Amino acids: CASSPRSGPYEQYF.

The rearrangement joins TRBV3-1 (or the pseudogene TRBV3-2) to TRBJ1-4; D ambiguous. Germline V CDR1 and CDR2: LGHDT, YNNKEL (reference sequence). This CDR3 has 15 residues. V lost 0 bases to trimming and J lost 5 bases, with 10 bases between them. The CDR3 region is CASSQDSGENEKLFF. CDR3 nucleotide sequence: TGTGCCAGCAGCCAAGATAGCGGGGAAAATGAAAAACTGTTTTTT.

The V call is TRBV9, the J call TRBJ2-3; 12 bases are a match to TRBD2. The V gene end was trimmed by 4 bases and the J gene end by 2 bases; junction bases not matched to a gene: 5. Germline V lookup: CDR1 SGDLS, CDR2 YYNGEE. The CDR3 runs 16 residues. The CDR3 region is CASSSRTSGVTDTQYF. Here the CDR3 DNA reads TGTGCCAGCAGCTCTCGGACTAGCGGGGTCACAGATACGCAGTATTTT.

The V call is TRBV5-4, the J call TRBJ2-1; TRBD1 agrees at 7 bases. Per germline, CDR1 SGHNT and CDR2 YYREEE (reference sequence). This CDR3 is 15 amino acids long. Trimming removed 5 bases from V and 4 bases from J; junction bases left unmatched: 9. The CDR3 sequence is CASRPDRPLYNEQFF. As DNA, the CDR3 is TGTGCCAGCAGGCCGGACAGGCCACTTTACAATGAGCAGTTCTTC.

The CDR3 DNA sequence: TGTGCCAGCAGCCCATTCACCGGGGAGCTGTTTTTT. This encodes CASSPFTGELFF. This chain links TRBV11-1 with TRBJ2-2; no clear D gene. Trimming removed 5 bases at V and 4 bases at J, with 5 bases between. CDR1 and CDR2 (germline): SGHAT, FQDESV (reference sequence). The CDR3 loop spans 12 amino acids.

The chain uses TRBV5-5 and TRBJ1-1, with 7 positions matching TRBD1. The CDR3 totals 16 residues. The germline V gene encodes CDR1 SGHKS and CDR2 YYEKEE (reference sequence). Trimming took 1 base from V and 0 from J; bases not matched to a gene: 6. CDR3 region: CASSLTGAPMNTEAFF. Here the CDR3 DNA reads TGTGCCAGCAGCTTGACAGGGGCGCCCATGAACACTGAAGCTTTCTTT. The variable domain in full, completed from reference TRBV5-5 and TRBJ1-1, reads DAGVTQSPTHLIKTRGQQVTLRCSPISGHKSVSWYQQVLGQGPQFIFQYYEKEERGRGNFPDRFSARQFPNYSSELNVNALLLGDSALYLCASSLTGAPMNTEAFFGQGTRLTVV.

This chain connects TRBV7-8 to TRBJ2-1, with D perhaps TRBD2 (5 bases). V was trimmed by 6 bases and J by 0 bases, leaving 12 bases between them. The CDR3 loop spans 15 amino acids. Germline loops: CDR1 SGHVS, CDR2 FQNEAQ. CDR3 coding DNA: TGTGCCAGCAGTAGCTTTAGCGACTCCTACAATGAGCAGTTCTTC. It encodes CASSSFSDSYNEQFF.

V is TRBV7-3 and J is TRBJ1-1; the D gene is possibly TRBD1 (6 bases). Germline CDR1 reads SGHTA; CDR2 reads FQGTGA. The V end was cut by 6 bases, the J end by 1 base, with 24 bases between. This CDR3 is 18 amino acids long. The CDR3: CASSSLSGHTCPNTEAFF. DNA for the CDR3: TGTGCCAGCAGTTCCCTCTCGGGACACACCTGCCCGAACACTGAAGCTTTCTTT. The complete variable domain, with remaining parts taken from reference TRBV7-3 and TRBJ1-1, reads GAGVSQTPSNKVTEKGKYVELRCDPISGHTALYWYRQSLGQGPEFLIYFQGTGAADDSGLPNDRFFAVRPEGSVSTLKIQRTERGDSAVYLCASSSLSGHTCPNTEAFFGQGTRLTVV.

The J gene is TRBJ2-7, the V gene TRBV2, with TRBD1 matching over 9 bases. CDR3 size: 15 residues. Germline V gene lookup returns CDR1 SNHLY and CDR2 FYNNEI. After removal of 4 bases from V and 2 bases from J, the junction contained 6 bases not matched to a gene. The CDR3 DNA reads TGTGCCAGCAGTGTGAGTCGGGACAGGGCCTACGAGCAGTACTTC. Protein: CASSVSRDRAYEQYF.

This clone has just a few counts. This chain connects TRBV14 to TRBJ2-1; maybe TRBD1 (6 bases). V was clipped by 5 bases and J by 9 bases, with 11 bases between them. CDR3 length: 12 amino acids. Germline lookup yields CDR1 SGHDN and CDR2 FVKESK. CDR3 nucleotides: TGTGCCAGCAGCAGGGGGATGGGTGAGCAGTTCTTC. Protein product: CASSRGMGEQFF. The full variable domain, rest sourced from reference TRBV14 and TRBJ2-1, is EAGVTQFPSHSVIEKGQTVTLRCDPISGHDNLYWYRRVMGKEIKFLLHFVKESKQDESGMPNNRFLAERTGGTYSTLKVQPAELEDSGVYFCASSRGMGEQFFGPGTRLTVL.